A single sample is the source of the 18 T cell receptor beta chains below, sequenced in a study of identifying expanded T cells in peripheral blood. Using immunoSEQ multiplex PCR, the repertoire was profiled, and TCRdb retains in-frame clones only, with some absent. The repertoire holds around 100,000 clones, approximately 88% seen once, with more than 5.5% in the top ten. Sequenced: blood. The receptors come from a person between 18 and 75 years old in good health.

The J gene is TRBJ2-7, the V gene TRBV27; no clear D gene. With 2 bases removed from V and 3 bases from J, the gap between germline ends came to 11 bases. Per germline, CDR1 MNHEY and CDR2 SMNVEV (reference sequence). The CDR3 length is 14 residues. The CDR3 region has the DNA TGTGCCAGCAGTTTACGTGGCAGTTACTACGAGCAGTACTTC. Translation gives CASSLRGSYYEQYF.

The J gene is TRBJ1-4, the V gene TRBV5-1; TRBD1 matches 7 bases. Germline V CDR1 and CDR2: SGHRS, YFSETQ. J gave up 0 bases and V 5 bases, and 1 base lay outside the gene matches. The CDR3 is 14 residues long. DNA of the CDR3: TGCGCCAGCAGACAGGGGCCAACTAATGAAAAACTGTTTTTT. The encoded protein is CASRQGPTNEKLFF. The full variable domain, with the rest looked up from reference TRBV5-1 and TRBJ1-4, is KAGVTQTPRYLIKTRGQQVTLSCSPISGHRSVSWYQQTPGQGLQFLFEYFSETQRNKGNFPGRFSGRQFSNSRSEMNVSTLELGDSALYLCASRQGPTNEKLFFGSGTQLSVL.

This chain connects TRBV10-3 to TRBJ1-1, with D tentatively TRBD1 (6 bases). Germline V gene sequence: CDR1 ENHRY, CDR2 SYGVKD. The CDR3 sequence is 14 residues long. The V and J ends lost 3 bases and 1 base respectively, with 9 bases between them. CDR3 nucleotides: TGTGCCATCAGTGATACAGGGAGGAACACTGAAGCTTTCTTT. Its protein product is CAISDTGRNTEAFF.

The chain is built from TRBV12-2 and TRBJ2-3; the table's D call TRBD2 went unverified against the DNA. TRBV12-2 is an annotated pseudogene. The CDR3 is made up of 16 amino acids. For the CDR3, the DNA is TGTGCAAGTCGCTTTAAAAAGCGGGGGAACACAGATACGCAGTATTTT. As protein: CASRFKKRGNTDTQYF.

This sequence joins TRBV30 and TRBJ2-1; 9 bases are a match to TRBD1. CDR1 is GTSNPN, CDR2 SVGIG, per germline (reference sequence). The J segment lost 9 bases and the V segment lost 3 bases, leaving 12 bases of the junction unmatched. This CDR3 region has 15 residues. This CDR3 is CAWRVGTGFSSEQFF. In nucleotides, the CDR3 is TGTGCCTGGAGGGTCGGGACAGGGTTTTCTAGTGAGCAGTTCTTC.

CDR3 DNA: TGTGCCAGCAGTCCCCGCGGGAGCCCCTACAATGAGCAGTTCTTC. This codes for CASSPRGSPYNEQFF. This chain joins TRBV25-1 and TRBJ2-1; 7 bases are a match to TRBD2. Germline V gene sequence: CDR1 MGHDK, CDR2 SYGVNS. The CDR3 spans 15 residues. V gave up 5 bases and J gave up 2 bases; unmatched junction bases: 6.

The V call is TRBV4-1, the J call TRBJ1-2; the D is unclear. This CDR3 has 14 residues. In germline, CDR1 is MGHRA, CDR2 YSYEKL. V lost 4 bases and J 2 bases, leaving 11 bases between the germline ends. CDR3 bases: TGCGCCAGCAGCCCGTCGCAGCTAAACTATGGCTACACCTTC. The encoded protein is CASSPSQLNYGYTF.

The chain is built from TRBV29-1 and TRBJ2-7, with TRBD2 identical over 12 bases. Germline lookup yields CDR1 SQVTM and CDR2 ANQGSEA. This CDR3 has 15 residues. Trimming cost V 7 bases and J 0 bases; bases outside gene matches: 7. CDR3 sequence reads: CSAAGLAGSSYEQYF. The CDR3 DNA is TGCAGCGCCGCCGGACTAGCGGGGAGCTCCTACGAGCAGTACTTC.

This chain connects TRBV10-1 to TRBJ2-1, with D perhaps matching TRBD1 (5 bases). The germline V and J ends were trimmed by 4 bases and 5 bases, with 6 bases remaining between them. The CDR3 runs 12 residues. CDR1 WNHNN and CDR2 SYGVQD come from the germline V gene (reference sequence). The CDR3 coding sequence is TGCGCCAGCAGTGGACAGAACAATGAGCAGTTCTTC. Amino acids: CASSGQNNEQFF.

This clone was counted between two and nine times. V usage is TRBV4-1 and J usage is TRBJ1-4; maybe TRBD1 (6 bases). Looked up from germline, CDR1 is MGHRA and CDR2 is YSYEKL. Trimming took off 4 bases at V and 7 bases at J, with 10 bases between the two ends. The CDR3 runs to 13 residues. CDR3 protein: CASSPRGGEKLFF. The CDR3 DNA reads TGCGCCAGCAGCCCCCGAGGGGGTGAAAAACTGTTTTTT.

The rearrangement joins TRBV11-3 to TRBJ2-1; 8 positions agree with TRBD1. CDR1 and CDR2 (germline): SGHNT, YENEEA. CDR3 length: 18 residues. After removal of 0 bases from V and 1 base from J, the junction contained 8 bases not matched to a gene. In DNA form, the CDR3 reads TGTGCCAGCAGCTTAGACCACTCGACAGGGGATTCCTACAATGAGCAGTTCTTC. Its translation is CASSLDHSTGDSYNEQFF.

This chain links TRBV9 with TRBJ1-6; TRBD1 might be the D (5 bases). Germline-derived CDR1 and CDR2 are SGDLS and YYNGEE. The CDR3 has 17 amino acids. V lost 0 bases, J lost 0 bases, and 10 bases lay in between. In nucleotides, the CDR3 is TGTGCCAGCAGCGTAGAGCCAGACAGCTCCTATAATTCACCCCTCCACTTT. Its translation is CASSVEPDSSYNSPLHF.

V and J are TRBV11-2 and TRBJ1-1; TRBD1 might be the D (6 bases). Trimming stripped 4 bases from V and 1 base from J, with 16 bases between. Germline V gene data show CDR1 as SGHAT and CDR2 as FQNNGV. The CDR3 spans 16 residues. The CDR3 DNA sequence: TGTGCCAGCAGCTCGACGTACAGGGAGGGGAACACTGAAGCTTTCTTT. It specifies CASSSTYREGNTEAFF. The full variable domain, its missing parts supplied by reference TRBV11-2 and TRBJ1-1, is EAGVAQSPRYKIIEKRQSVAFWCNPISGHATLYWYQQILGQGPKLLIQFQNNGVVDDSQLPKDRFSAERLKGVDSTLKIQPAKLEDSAVYLCASSSTYREGNTEAFFGQGTRLTVV.

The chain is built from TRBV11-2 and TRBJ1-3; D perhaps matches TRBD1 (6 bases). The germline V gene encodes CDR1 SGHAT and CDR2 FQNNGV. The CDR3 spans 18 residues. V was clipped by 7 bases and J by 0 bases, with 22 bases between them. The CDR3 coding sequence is TGTGCCAGCACCAGCTCTCCCCCGGGACAACACTCTGGAAACACCATATATTTT. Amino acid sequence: CASTSSPPGQHSGNTIYF.

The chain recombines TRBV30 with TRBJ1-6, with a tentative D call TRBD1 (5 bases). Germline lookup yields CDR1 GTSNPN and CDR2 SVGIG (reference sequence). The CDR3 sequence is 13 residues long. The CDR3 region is CARSRGPNSPLHF. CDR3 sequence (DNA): TGTGCACGGAGTCGGGGCCCGAATTCACCCCTCCACTTT.

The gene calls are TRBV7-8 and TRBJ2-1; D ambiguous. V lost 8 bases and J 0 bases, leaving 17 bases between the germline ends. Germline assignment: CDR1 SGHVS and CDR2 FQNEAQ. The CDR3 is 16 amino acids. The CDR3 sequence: CASQENELGSYNEQFF. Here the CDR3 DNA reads TGTGCCAGCCAAGAAAACGAGCTGGGCTCCTACAATGAGCAGTTCTTC.

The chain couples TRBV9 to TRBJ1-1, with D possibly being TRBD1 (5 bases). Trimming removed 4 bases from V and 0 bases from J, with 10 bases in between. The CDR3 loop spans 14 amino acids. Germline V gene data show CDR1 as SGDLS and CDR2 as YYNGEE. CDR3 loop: CASSLGHMNTEAFF. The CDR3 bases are TGTGCCAGCAGCCTCGGACATATGAACACTGAAGCTTTCTTT.

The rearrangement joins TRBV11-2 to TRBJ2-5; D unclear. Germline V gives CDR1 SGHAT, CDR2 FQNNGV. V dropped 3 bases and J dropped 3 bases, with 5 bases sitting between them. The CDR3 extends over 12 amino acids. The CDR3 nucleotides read TGTGCCAGCAGCTTCAGCGAAGAGACCCAGTACTTC. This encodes CASSFSEETQYF.